These 18 T cell receptor beta chains share one sample of origin, sequenced in a study of blood T cell repertoires in COVID-19 (dated by TCRdb to the early 2020s). The library was built by means of the immunoSEQ multiplex PCR assay. The table comes from immuneACCESS by way of TCRdb, which keeps in-frame sequences with V and J called. Part of the clones is missing from these tables; in studies checked, under half for an unresolved V gene and the rest for unknown reasons. The sample data list 95,000 to 120,000 clones, and nearly 90% of these were observed just once. Clones ranked in the top ten supply 8% to 8.5% of the sample. The specimen sequenced was peripheral blood. The receptors stem from a woman in her sixties or seventies who had recovered from COVID-19.

V usage is TRBV30 and J usage is TRBJ1-3; D ambiguous. Germline lookup yields CDR1 GTSNPN and CDR2 SVGIG (reference sequence). This CDR3 spans 13 amino acids. Trimming took 2 bases from V and 0 from J, leaving 5 bases between them. For the CDR3, the DNA is TGTGCCTGGAGTCGGAGCTCTGGAAACACCATATATTTT. This sequence encodes CAWSRSSGNTIYF.

V usage is TRBV24-1 and J usage is TRBJ2-3; weak D call: TRBD2 (6 bases). This CDR3 comprises 17 residues. In germline, CDR1 is KGHDR, CDR2 SFDVKD. The V end lost 0 bases, the J end lost 1 base, and 13 bases lay between the germline ends. This CDR3 reads CATSDLSLGSGTDTQYF. For the CDR3, the DNA is TGTGCCACCAGTGATTTGTCACTCGGGAGCGGCACAGATACGCAGTATTTT.

The chain has TRBV3-1 (or the pseudogene TRBV3-2) and TRBJ2-1; TRBD1 aligns across 9 bases. The CDR3 runs 14 residues. V gave up 3 bases and J gave up 7 bases; unmatched junction bases: 4. CDR1 and CDR2 (germline): LGHDT, YNNKEL (reference sequence). In nucleotides, the CDR3 is TGTGCCAGCAGCCAGGGGACAGGGTTGAATGAGCAGTTCTTC. Protein: CASSQGTGLNEQFF.

The chain couples TRBV7-9 to TRBJ1-2; D gene uncertain. The germline gives CDR1 SEHNR, CDR2 FQNEAQ (reference sequence). The V and J ends lost 3 bases and 4 bases respectively, with 12 bases between them. The CDR3 is 14 amino acids. CDR3 region: CASSLSGELYGYTF. In DNA form, the CDR3 reads TGTGCCAGCAGCTTGTCTGGGGAGCTCTATGGCTACACCTTC. The whole variable domain, remainder taken from reference TRBV7-9 and TRBJ1-2, is DTGVSQNPRHKITKRGQNVTFRCDPISEHNRLYWYRQTLGQGPEFLTYFQNEAQLEKSRLLSDRFSAERPKGSFSTLEIQRTEQGDSAMYLCASSLSGELYGYTFGSGTRLTVV.

The rearrangement links TRBV10-3 to TRBJ2-7; D possibly corresponds to TRBD1 (6 bases). CDR1 and CDR2 from the germline V gene are ENHRY and SYGVKD. The length of the CDR3 is 15 residues. Trimming removed 0 bases at V and 1 base at J, with 10 bases between. CDR3 protein: CAISESFGQSYEQYF. The CDR3 coding sequence is TGTGCCATCAGTGAGTCCTTTGGACAGTCCTACGAGCAGTACTTC.

This clone has a single count. This chain uses TRBV28 with TRBJ1-1, with D maybe TRBD1 (6 bases). This CDR3 comprises 17 residues. The germline V gene encodes CDR1 MDHEN and CDR2 SYDVKM. V was clipped by 5 bases and J by 2 bases, with 21 bases between them. The CDR3 is CASSPSSWDNQNTEAFF. The CDR3 DNA reads as TGTGCCAGCAGTCCCTCTTCTTGGGACAACCAAAACACTGAAGCTTTCTTT.

The V gene is TRBV9, the J gene TRBJ2-2; TRBD2 might be the D (6 bases). The ends were cut back, 0 bases at V and 0 bases at J, with 6 bases in the middle. Per germline, CDR1 SGDLS and CDR2 YYNGEE. The CDR3 covers 15 residues. CDR3 amino acids: CASSVAGANTGELFF. CDR3 bases: TGTGCCAGCAGCGTAGCGGGAGCGAACACCGGGGAGCTGTTTTTT.

The rearrangement links TRBV21-1 to TRBJ2-3; TRBD2, the D gene given by the table, was not confirmed from the DNA. TRBV21-1 is tagged as a pseudogene. This CDR3 is 16 amino acids long. This CDR3 is CASSKNCGGNTDTQYF. The DNA of the CDR3 is TGTGCCAGCAGCAAAAATTGCGGGGGCAACACAGATACGCAGTATTTT.

The CDR3 here is CASSYPGALYEQYF. CDR3 nucleotides: TGTGCCAGCAGTTATCCTGGGGCCCTCTACGAGCAGTACTTC. The rearrangement joins TRBV6-6 to TRBJ2-7; tentatively, D is TRBD1 (5 bases). This CDR3 spans 14 amino acids. Germline loops: CDR1 MNHNY, CDR2 SVGAGI (reference sequence). V gave up 3 bases and J gave up 3 bases, with 12 bases separating them.

There are a few counts of this clone. The chain employs TRBV4-1 and TRBJ2-1; weak D call: TRBD1 (5 bases). Trimming stripped 6 bases from V and 0 bases from J, with 12 bases between. This CDR3 comprises 15 residues. Germline lookup yields CDR1 MGHRA and CDR2 YSYEKL. The chain's CDR3 is CASSRQTLSYNEQFF. CDR3 in DNA: TGCGCCAGCAGTCGACAGACCCTCTCCTACAATGAGCAGTTCTTC.

V usage is TRBV11-2 and J usage is TRBJ1-2; 10 bases map to TRBD1. This CDR3 has 15 amino acids. CDR1 SGHAT and CDR2 FQNNGV come from the germline V gene. Trimming cost V 0 bases and J 8 bases; bases outside gene matches: 6. The CDR3 region has the DNA TGTGCCAGCAGCTTAGATCTGGGACAGGGGCGAGGCTACACCTTC. It encodes CASSLDLGQGRGYTF.

This sequence joins TRBV7-2 and TRBJ1-2, with D possibly matching TRBD1 (5 bases). The V end was cut by 5 bases, the J end by 4 bases, with 14 bases between. The CDR3 loop spans 14 amino acids. CDR1 is SGHTA and CDR2 is FQGNSA in the germline V gene. The CDR3 loop reads CASSHLDTAYGYTF. In DNA form, the CDR3 reads TGTGCCAGCAGCCACCTGGACACCGCCTATGGCTACACCTTC.

CDR3 in DNA: TGCAGCGTCAGTTGGTGGCGGGAGTTTCTCACGCAGTATTTT. Residues: CSVSWWREFLTQYF. V is TRBV29-1 and J is TRBJ2-3, with 7 bases matching TRBD2. Germline V lookup: CDR1 SQVTM, CDR2 ANQGSEA. V shed 6 bases and J 9 bases; nucleotides not matched to a gene: 15. CDR3 length: 14 residues.

The V call is TRBV10-3, the J call TRBJ2-6; a weak D match, TRBD2 (5 bases). V dropped 3 bases and J dropped 0 bases, with 12 bases sitting between them. CDR3 length equals 17 residues. In germline, CDR1 is ENHRY, CDR2 SYGVKD. The CDR3: CAISDPGWSSGANVLTF. CDR3 DNA: TGTGCCATCAGTGACCCGGGGTGGAGCTCTGGGGCCAACGTCCTGACTTTC.

The gene calls are TRBV29-1 and TRBJ2-6; 8 positions agree with TRBD1. CDR3 size: 14 residues. Germline CDR1 reads SQVTM; CDR2 reads ANQGSEA. The junction had 4 bases not matched to a gene; V was cut back by 5 bases and J by 4 bases. The CDR3 loop reads CSVSRDRGANVLTF. CDR3 nucleotide sequence: TGCAGCGTTTCGCGGGACAGGGGGGCCAACGTCCTGACTTTC.

The chain joins TRBV7-2 to TRBJ1-3; 8 bases line up with TRBD1. The CDR3 totals 14 residues. Looked up from germline, CDR1 is SGHTA and CDR2 is FQGNSA. V lost 3 bases, J lost 5 bases, and 3 bases stayed unmatched. The CDR3 loop reads CASSLGRGRNTIYF. The CDR3 DNA is TGTGCCAGCAGCTTGGGCAGGGGGCGAAACACCATATATTTT.

J is TRBJ2-1 and V is TRBV7-9; 12 bases are a match to TRBD2. Germline V gene sequence: CDR1 SEHNR, CDR2 FQNEAQ (reference sequence). With V trimmed by 2 bases and J by 8 bases, 4 bases remained unmatched. CDR3 length: 15 residues. CDR3 sequence reads: CASSLFLAGGHEQFF. The CDR3 bases are TGTGCCAGCAGCTTATTCCTAGCGGGAGGGCATGAGCAGTTCTTC.

The chain joins TRBV7-3 to TRBJ2-1; D may be TRBD1 (5 bases). The CDR3 has 14 amino acids. Looked up from germline, CDR1 is SGHTA and CDR2 is FQGTGA. Trimming pared 2 bases from V and 5 bases from J, leaving 10 bases between. The CDR3 is CASSLGAQNNEQFF. DNA of the CDR3: TGTGCCAGCAGCTTAGGGGCGCAGAACAATGAGCAGTTCTTC.